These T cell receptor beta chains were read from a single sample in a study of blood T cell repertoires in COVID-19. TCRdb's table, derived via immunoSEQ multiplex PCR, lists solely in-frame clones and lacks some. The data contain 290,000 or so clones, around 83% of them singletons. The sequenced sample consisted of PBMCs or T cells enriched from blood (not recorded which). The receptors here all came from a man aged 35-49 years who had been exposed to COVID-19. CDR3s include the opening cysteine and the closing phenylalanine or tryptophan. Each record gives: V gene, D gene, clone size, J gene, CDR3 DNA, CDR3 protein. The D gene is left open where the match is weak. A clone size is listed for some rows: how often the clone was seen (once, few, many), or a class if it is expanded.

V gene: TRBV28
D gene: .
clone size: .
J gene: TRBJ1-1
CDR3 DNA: TGTGCCAGCAGCCCAGCGGTGAACACTGAAGCTTTCTTT
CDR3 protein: CASSPAVNTEAFF

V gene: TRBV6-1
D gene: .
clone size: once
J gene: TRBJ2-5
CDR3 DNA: TGTGCCAGCAGTGAAGGGCGGTCAATGGCCCAGTACTTC
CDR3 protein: CASSEGRSMAQYF

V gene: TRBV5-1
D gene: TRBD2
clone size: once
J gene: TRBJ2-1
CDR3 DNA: TGCGCCAGCAGCCGACGTAGGACTAGCGGATCCTACAATGAGCAGTTCTTC
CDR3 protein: CASSRRRTSGSYNEQFF

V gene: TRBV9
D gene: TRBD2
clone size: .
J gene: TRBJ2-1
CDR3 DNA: TGTGCCAGCAGGACTAGCGGGGCCAATGAGCAGTTCTTC
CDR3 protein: CASRTSGANEQFF

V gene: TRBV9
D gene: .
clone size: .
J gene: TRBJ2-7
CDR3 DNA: TGTGCCAGCAGCGTAGGAGGCGACGGGTACGAGCAGTACTTC
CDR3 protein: CASSVGGDGYEQYF

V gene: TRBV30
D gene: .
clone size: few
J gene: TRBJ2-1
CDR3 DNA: TGTGCCTGGGGTGCAGGTAGGGGTATAAGTTCAGGCACAGAGCAGTTCTTC
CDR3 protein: CAWGAGRGISSGTEQFF

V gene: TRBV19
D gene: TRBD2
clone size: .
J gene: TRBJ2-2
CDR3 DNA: TGTGCCAGTAGTAGGAGGCGGGAGGCCCCCGGGGAGCTGTTTTTT
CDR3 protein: CASSRRREAPGELFF

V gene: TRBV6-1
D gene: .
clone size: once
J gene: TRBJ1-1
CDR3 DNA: TGTGCCAGCGCGGACAGTAGGGCTTTCTTT
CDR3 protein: CASADSRAFF

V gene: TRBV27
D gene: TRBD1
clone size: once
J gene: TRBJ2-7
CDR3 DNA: TGTGCCTCCCTTTGCGGGACAGGGTTTACTGCTTTTTACGAGCAGTACTTC
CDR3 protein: CASLCGTGFTAFYEQYF

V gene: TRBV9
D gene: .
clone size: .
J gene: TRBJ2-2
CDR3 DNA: TGTGCCAGCAGCGCTACAGGAACATTTGTCGGAACCGGGGAGCTGTTTTTT
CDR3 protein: CASSATGTFVGTGELFF

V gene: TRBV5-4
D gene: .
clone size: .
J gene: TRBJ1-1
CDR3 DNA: TGTGCCAGCAGCTACTTAGGGGGCACTGAAGCTTTCTTT
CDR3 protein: CASSYLGGTEAFF

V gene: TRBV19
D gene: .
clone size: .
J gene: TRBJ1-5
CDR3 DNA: TGTGCCAGTAGCTCCTTAGTAGATAGCAATCAGCCCCAGCATTTT
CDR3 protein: CASSSLVDSNQPQHF

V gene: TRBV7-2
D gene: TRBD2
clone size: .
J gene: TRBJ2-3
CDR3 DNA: TGTGCCAGCAGTCAAGCCAGCGGGAGGAGGTCAGATACGCAGTATTTT
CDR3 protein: CASSQASGRRSDTQYF

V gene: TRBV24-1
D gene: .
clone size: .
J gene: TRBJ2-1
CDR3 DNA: TGTGCCACCAGTGATTGGCGGGATAATGAGCAGTTCTTC
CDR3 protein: CATSDWRDNEQFF

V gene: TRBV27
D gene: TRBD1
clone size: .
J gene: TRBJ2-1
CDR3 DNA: TGTGCCAGCAGCGGGGGTGGACAGGGTTGGTCCTACAATGAGCAGTTCTTC
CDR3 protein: CASSGGGQGWSYNEQFF

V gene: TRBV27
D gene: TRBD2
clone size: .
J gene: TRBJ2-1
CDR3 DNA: TGTGCCAGCGGAACTAGCGGGTTTTACAATGAGCAGTTCTTC
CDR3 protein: CASGTSGFYNEQFF

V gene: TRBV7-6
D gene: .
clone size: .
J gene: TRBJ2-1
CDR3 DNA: TGTGCCAGCGAGGCCGAGGTCGTCTTCTTC
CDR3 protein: CASEAEVVFF

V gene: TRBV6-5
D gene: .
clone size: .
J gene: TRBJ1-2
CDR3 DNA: TGTGCCAGCAGTCGCCCGACAGAAAATACTGGCTACACCTTC
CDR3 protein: CASSRPTENTGYTF

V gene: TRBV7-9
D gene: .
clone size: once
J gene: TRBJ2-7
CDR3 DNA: TGTGCCAGCGACCCAGGAGCGGTTAGCTCCTACGAGCAGTACTTC
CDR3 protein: CASDPGAVSSYEQYF

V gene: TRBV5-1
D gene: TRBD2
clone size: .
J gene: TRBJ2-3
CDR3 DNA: TGCGCCAGCGGGAACCTTCTAGCGGGAGGCACAGATACGCAGTATTTT
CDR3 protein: CASGNLLAGGTDTQYF

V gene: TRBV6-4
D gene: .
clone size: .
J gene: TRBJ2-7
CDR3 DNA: TGTGCCAGCACCGGTCCAGGGAGGAGGAGCAGCGAGCAGTACTTC
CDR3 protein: CASTGPGRRSSEQYF

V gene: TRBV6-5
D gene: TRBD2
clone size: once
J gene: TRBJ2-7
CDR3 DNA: TGTGCCAGCAGTTACGGCGGGAGTTTCAACGAGCAGTACTTC
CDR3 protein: CASSYGGSFNEQYF

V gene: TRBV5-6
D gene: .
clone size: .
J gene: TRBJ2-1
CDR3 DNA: TGTGCCACCGGTCGGCGGGTCTACAATGAGCAGTTCTTC
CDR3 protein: CATGRRVYNEQFF

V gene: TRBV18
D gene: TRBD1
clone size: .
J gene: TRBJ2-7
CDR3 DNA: TGTGCCAGCTCTGGACAGGACTTATTTAACGAGCAGTACTTC
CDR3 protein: CASSGQDLFNEQYF

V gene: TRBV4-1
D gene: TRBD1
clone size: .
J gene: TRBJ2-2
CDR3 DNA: TGCGCCAGCAGCCATCCCGGAAGGACAGGGTCCGGGGAGCTGTTTTTT
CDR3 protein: CASSHPGRTGSGELFF

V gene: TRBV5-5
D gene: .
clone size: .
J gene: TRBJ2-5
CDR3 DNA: TGTGCCAGCAGCTTCCAGCGGCAAGAGACCCAGTACTTC
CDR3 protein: CASSFQRQETQYF

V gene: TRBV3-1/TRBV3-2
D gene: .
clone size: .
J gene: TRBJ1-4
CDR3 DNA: TGTGCCAGCAGCCCCCTACGTCGAGATGAAAAACTGTTTTTT
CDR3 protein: CASSPLRRDEKLFF

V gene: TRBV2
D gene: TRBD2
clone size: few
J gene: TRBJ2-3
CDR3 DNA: TGTGCCAGCAGTGTTAGACTAGCGGGAACAGATACGCAGTATTTT
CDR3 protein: CASSVRLAGTDTQYF

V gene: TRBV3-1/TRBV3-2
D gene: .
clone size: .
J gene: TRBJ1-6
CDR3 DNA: TGTGCCAGCAGCCCAGGGGAATATAATTCACCCCTCCACTTT
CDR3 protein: CASSPGEYNSPLHF

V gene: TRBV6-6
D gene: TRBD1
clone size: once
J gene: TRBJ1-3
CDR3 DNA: TGTGCCAGCACCGAGGACAGGGCGAACACCATATATTTT
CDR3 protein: CASTEDRANTIYF

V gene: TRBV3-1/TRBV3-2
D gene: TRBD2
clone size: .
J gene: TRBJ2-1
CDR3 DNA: TGTGCCAGCAGCCGTTGGGCTAGCGGGATGACAACCTACAATGAGCAGTTCTTC
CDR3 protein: CASSRWASGMTTYNEQFF

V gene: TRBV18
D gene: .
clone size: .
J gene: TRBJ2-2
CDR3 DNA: TGTGCCAGCTCGCTCAAAAAGGGGTACACCGGGGAGCTGTTTTTT
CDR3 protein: CASSLKKGYTGELFF

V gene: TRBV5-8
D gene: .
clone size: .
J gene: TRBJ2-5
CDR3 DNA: TGTGCCAGCAGCTTCGGACTCCAAGCGGAAGAGACCCAGTACTTC
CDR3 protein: CASSFGLQAEETQYF

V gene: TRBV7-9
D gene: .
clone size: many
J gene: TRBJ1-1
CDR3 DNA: TGTGCCAGCAGCTTGGAGACCTGGCGAGCTTTCTTT
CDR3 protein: CASSLETWRAFF

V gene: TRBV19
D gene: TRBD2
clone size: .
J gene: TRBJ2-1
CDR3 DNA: TGTGCCAGTAGTATAACTAGCGGGAGGCCGGGGGGCTCCTACAATGAGCAGTTCTTC
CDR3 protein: CASSITSGRPGGSYNEQFF

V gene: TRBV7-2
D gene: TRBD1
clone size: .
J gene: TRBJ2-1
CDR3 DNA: TGTGCCAGCAGCTCCCGGACAGGGGAGCAGTTCTTC
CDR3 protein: CASSSRTGEQFF

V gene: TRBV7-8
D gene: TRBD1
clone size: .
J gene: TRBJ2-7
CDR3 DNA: TGTGCCAGCAGCGAGCGACAGGGACGGATCTACGAGCAGTACTTC
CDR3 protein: CASSERQGRIYEQYF

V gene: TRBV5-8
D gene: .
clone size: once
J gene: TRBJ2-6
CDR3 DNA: TGTGCCAGCAGCCCGGACAGCTCTGGGGCCAACGTCCTGACTTTC
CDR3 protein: CASSPDSSGANVLTF

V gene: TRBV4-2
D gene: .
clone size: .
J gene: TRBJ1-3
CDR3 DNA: TGTGCCAGCAGCCAAGCAGGGCTTGGAAACACCATATATTTT
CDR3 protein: CASSQAGLGNTIYF

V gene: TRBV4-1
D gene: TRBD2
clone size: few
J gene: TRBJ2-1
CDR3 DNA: TGCGCCAGCAGCCAAGAAATAGCGGGAGCCTACAATGAGCAGTTCTTC
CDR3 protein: CASSQEIAGAYNEQFF

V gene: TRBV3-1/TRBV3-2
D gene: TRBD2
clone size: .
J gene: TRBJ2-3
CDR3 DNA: TGTGCCAGCAGCCCGGGCGGGAGGGCAGATACGCAGTATTTT
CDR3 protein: CASSPGGRADTQYF

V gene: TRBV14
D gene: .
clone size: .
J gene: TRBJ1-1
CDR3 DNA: TGTGCCAGCACTTCAGGGATCCCGAACACTGAAGCTTTCTTT
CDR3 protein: CASTSGIPNTEAFF

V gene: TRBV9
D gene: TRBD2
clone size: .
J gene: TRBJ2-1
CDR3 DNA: TGTGCCAGCAGCGTAAGGGGGACTAGCGGGTACAATGAGCAGTTCTTC
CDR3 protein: CASSVRGTSGYNEQFF

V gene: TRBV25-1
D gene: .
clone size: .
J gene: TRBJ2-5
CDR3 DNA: TGTGCCAGCTCGGACAGCATGTACCAAGAGACCCAGTACTTC
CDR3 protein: CASSDSMYQETQYF

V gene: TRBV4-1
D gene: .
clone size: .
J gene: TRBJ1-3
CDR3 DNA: TGCGCCAGCAGGTCGAGTCCTGGAAACACCATATATTTT
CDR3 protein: CASRSSPGNTIYF

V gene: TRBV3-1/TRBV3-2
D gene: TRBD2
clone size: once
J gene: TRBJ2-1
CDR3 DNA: TGTGCCAGCAGCCAAGATAGCGGGAGGGTTTACAATGAGCAGTTCTTC
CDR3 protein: CASSQDSGRVYNEQFF

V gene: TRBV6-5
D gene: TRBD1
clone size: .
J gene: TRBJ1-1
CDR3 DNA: TGTGCCTCAACGCCAGGGGGCCTCACTGAAGCTTTCTTT
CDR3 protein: CASTPGGLTEAFF

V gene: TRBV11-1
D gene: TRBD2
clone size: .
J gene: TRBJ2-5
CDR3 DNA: TGTGCCAGCAGCTTTGGGACTAGTGAGACCCAGTACTTC
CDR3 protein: CASSFGTSETQYF

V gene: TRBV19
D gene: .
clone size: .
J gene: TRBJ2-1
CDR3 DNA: TGTGCCAGTAGTATCCTGCCTACCGCCGATGAAAACTACAATGAGCAGTTCTTC
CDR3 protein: CASSILPTADENYNEQFF

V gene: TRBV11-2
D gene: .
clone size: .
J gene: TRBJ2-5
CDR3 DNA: TGTGCCAGCAGCTTAGAGGGTAGCGTCCTACAAGAGACCCAGTACTTC
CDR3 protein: CASSLEGSVLQETQYF

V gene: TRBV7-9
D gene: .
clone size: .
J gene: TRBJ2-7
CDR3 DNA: TGTGCCAGCAGCTTAGGAAACGGGGCCTACGAGCAGTACTTC
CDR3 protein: CASSLGNGAYEQYF

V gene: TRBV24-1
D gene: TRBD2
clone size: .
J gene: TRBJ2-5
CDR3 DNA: TGTGCCACCAGTGATTCCGGACTAGCGGGAGGTGTGGAGACCCAGTACTTC
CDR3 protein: CATSDSGLAGGVETQYF

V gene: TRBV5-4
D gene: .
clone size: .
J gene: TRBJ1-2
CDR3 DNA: TGTGCCAGCAGCTTAGGGGGTTTGGACTATGGCTACACCTTC
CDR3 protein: CASSLGGLDYGYTF

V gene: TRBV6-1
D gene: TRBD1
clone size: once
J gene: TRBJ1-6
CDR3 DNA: TGTGCCAGCAGTGAGTTTGGACAGGGGCGGTATTCACCCCTCCACTTT
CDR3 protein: CASSEFGQGRYSPLHF

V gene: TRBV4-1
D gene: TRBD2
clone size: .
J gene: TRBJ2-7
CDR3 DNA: TGCGCCAGCAGCCAGGACATTAGCGGGAGCTCCTACGAGCAGTACTTC
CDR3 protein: CASSQDISGSSYEQYF

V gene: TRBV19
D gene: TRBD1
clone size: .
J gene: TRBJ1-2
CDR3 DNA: TGTGCCAGTACCAGCCCGGGACAGGGGTCCTATGGCTACACCTTC
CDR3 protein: CASTSPGQGSYGYTF

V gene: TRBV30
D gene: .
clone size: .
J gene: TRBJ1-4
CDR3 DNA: TGTGCCTGGAGTGTAGGGCCGGGGGGTTTGCTGTTTTTT
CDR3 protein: CAWSVGPGGLLFF

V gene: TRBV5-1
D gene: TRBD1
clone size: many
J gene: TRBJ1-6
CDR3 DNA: TGCGCCAGCAGCTTGTCGGCCCCGTCGACAGGGGGACCCCTCCACTTT
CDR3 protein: CASSLSAPSTGGPLHF

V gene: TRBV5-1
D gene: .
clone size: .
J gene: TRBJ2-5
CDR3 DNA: TGCGCCAGCAGCTTGGGTGAAAGAGACCAAGAGACCCAGTACTTC
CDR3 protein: CASSLGERDQETQYF

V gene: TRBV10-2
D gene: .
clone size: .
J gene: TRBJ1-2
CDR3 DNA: TGCGCCAGCAGACCGGGACTTCCGGGAGGGGTCTATGGCTACACCTTC
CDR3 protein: CASRPGLPGGVYGYTF